The clone carrying this T cell receptor beta chain came up a few times. Its antigen is as yet unknown. The PCR had 60 Vbeta and 13 Jbeta primers. Assay: immunoSEQ multiplex PCR; the TCRdb copy retains only in-frame clones and omits some. The sample lists nearly 65,000 clones, around 73% seen once, with roughly 5.5% in the top ten. The sample is drawn from a study of cytomegalovirus exposure and HLA in healthy donors. Study findings and constraints: Trimming of TCR beta V- and J-genes showed a link, identified in a later analysis, to a missense DCLRE1C variant.

The source is a man aged 45-65 years in good health and CMV-seronegative. Sequencing was carried out using PBMCs.

This CDR3 reads CASSARRLGDYNEQFF. The CDR3 nucleotides read TGTGCCAGCAGCGCGCGGCGCCTCGGGGACTACAATGAGCAGTTCTTC. The chain recombines TRBV5-6 with TRBJ2-1, with D maybe TRBD2 (5 bases). Trimming stripped 4 bases from V and 3 bases from J, with 17 bases between. The CDR3 consists of 16 residues. The germline gives CDR1 SGHDT, CDR2 YYEEEE.